This is a list of T cell receptor beta chains from one sample in a study of PD-1 blockade in mismatch repair-deficient tumors. Produced via immunoSEQ multiplex PCR; TCRdb's table is partial and in-frame only. In the table there are 120,000 or so clones, approximately 86% of which are singletons. This specimen was peripheral blood, taken 44 weeks after starting pembrolizumab. These receptors all come from an adult with mismatch repair-deficient cancer. CDR3s include the opening cysteine and the closing phenylalanine or tryptophan. D genes are given only for firm matches.

d_call: .
j_call: TRBJ2-6
v_call: TRBV7-2
cdr3_nt: TGTGCCAGCAGCCAAGGCGCCGTCCTGACTTTC
cdr3_aa: CASSQGAVLTF

d_call: .
j_call: TRBJ2-7
v_call: TRBV14
cdr3_nt: TGTGCCAGCAGCTTAGGGGACCCGTACGAGCAGTACTTC
cdr3_aa: CASSLGDPYEQYF

d_call: .
j_call: TRBJ2-7
v_call: TRBV28
cdr3_nt: TGTGCCAGCAATGGGCAGGAGTCTTGGGAGCAGTACTTC
cdr3_aa: CASNGQESWEQYF

d_call: .
j_call: TRBJ1-5
v_call: TRBV5-4
cdr3_nt: TGTGCCAGCAGCCCGGGATGGGGGAGCAATCAGCCCCAGCATTTT
cdr3_aa: CASSPGWGSNQPQHF

d_call: TRBD1
j_call: TRBJ1-5
v_call: TRBV27
cdr3_nt: TGTGCCAGCGGTCGAGTCCGGACAGGGGGCATCGATCAGCCCCAGCATTTT
cdr3_aa: CASGRVRTGGIDQPQHF

d_call: TRBD1
j_call: TRBJ2-1
v_call: TRBV10-3
cdr3_nt: TGTGCCAGGCTGACAGGGGGCGACTACAATGAGCAGTTCTTC
cdr3_aa: CARLTGGDYNEQFF

d_call: TRBD1
j_call: TRBJ2-7
v_call: TRBV6-1
cdr3_nt: TGTGCCAGCAGTGAACTACCGTGGACAGGGGGCGACGAGCAGTACTTC
cdr3_aa: CASSELPWTGGDEQYF

d_call: TRBD1
j_call: TRBJ1-2
v_call: TRBV5-1
cdr3_nt: TGCGCCAGCAGCGGCGGGACAGTTGGCTACACCTTC
cdr3_aa: CASSGGTVGYTF

d_call: TRBD2
j_call: TRBJ2-2
v_call: TRBV27
cdr3_nt: TGTGCCAGCCGACGACTAGCCCTCACCGGGGAGCTGTTTTTT
cdr3_aa: CASRRLALTGELFF

d_call: .
j_call: TRBJ2-2
v_call: TRBV6-1
cdr3_nt: TGTGCCAGTGAGGGGGACACCGGGGAGCTGTTTTTT
cdr3_aa: CASEGDTGELFF

d_call: .
j_call: TRBJ2-1
v_call: TRBV5-8
cdr3_nt: TGTGCCAGCAGCTTTCGCGTATTATCCTACAATGAGCAGTTCTTC
cdr3_aa: CASSFRVLSYNEQFF

d_call: .
j_call: TRBJ2-1
v_call: TRBV5-6
cdr3_nt: TGTGCCAGCAGCCCTGGGACTGTAATGGACAATGAGCAGTTCTTC
cdr3_aa: CASSPGTVMDNEQFF

d_call: .
j_call: TRBJ1-5
v_call: TRBV27
cdr3_nt: TGTGCCAGCAGGAGTCAGGGGCTGAATCAGCCCCAGCATTTT
cdr3_aa: CASRSQGLNQPQHF

d_call: .
j_call: TRBJ1-2
v_call: TRBV30
cdr3_nt: TGTGCCTGGAGCCCAGGACGGTTATATGGCTACACCTTC
cdr3_aa: CAWSPGRLYGYTF

d_call: .
j_call: TRBJ2-5
v_call: TRBV5-1
cdr3_nt: TGCGCCAGCAGCCCACGCTCAACACAGTACCAAGAGACCCAGTACTTC
cdr3_aa: CASSPRSTQYQETQYF